This entry lists 8 T cell receptor beta chains sequenced from one sample in a study of OX40 agonist ivuxolimab in advanced cancers. Preparation of the library involved the immunoSEQ multiplex PCR assay. The source is immuneACCESS, and TCRdb retained only in-frame sequences with V and J called. Part of the clones is not carried over; for the studies checked, unresolved V genes explain less than half of this, and the remainder is unexplained. Present in this sample are about 44,000 clones, 75% to 90% of which were seen just once. The leading ten clones occupy roughly 6.8% of the sample. Source: CD4+ or CD8+ T cells sorted from blood, taken in a trial of the OX40 agonist ivuxolimab. The receptors were gathered from an adult with an advanced solid tumor such as melanoma, head and neck, liver or kidney cancer.

This chain connects TRBV29-1 to TRBJ2-1; 10 positions agree with TRBD2. Germline lookup yields CDR1 SQVTM and CDR2 ANQGSEA. The V gene end was trimmed by 2 bases and the J gene end by 10 bases; junction bases not matched to a gene: 8. CDR3 length: 14 amino acids. CDR3 DNA sequence: TGCAGCGTTGAATCCTCTAGCGGGGGACGAGAGCAGTTCTTC. Encoded protein: CSVESSSGGREQFF.

The chain employs TRBV9 and TRBJ2-1; 7 bases agree with TRBD2. Germline V gene sequence: CDR1 SGDLS, CDR2 YYNGEE. This CDR3 region has 14 residues. Trimming cost V 3 bases and J 5 bases; bases outside gene matches: 5. The CDR3 nucleotides read TGTGCCAGCAGCGCCTTGACTAGCAACAATGAGCAGTTCTTC. This translates into CASSALTSNNEQFF.

For the CDR3, the DNA is TGTGCCAGCAGCGTAAGTCTAGCGGGAGCCTCATCCGGGGAGCTGTTTTTT. Amino acids: CASSVSLAGASSGELFF. The chain recombines TRBV9 with TRBJ2-2, with 10 bases lining up with TRBD2. The V gene's germline CDR1 is SGDLS and CDR2 YYNGEE. This CDR3 has 17 residues. Trimming at V came to 1 base and at J to 6 bases, leaving 9 bases not matched to a gene.

CDR3 coding DNA: TGTGCCCGAGGAAGCTCTGGGGCCAACGTCCTGACTTTC. This encodes CARGSSGANVLTF. The chain couples TRBV30 to TRBJ2-6, with D unresolved. Germline values: CDR1 GTSNPN, CDR2 SVGIG (reference sequence). Trimming removed 8 bases from V and 0 bases from J, with 8 bases in between. This CDR3 comprises 13 residues.

The chain combines TRBV7-7 with TRBJ2-7; TRBD2 matches at 8 bases. CDR1 is SSHAT, CDR2 FNYEAQ, per germline (reference sequence). The CDR3 is 12 amino acids. J gave up 7 bases and V 4 bases, and 3 bases lay outside the gene matches. The CDR3 DNA reads TGTGCCAGCAGCTCCCGGGGGGGAGAGCAGTACTTC. Its protein is CASSSRGGEQYF.

Concerning this clone: The same CDR3 also results from other DNA sequences found in this sample. The chain has TRBV11-2 and TRBJ2-1, with no clear D. Trimming removed 1 base from V and 4 bases from J, with 5 bases in between. The CDR3 runs 13 residues. Germline loops: CDR1 SGHAT, CDR2 FQNNGV. CDR3 bases: TGTGCCAGCAGCTTAGGGGGATACAATGAGCAGTTCTTC. It is translated as CASSLGGYNEQFF.

The rearrangement links TRBV6-6 to TRBJ2-7; 8 bases fit TRBD1. The CDR3 spans 14 residues. Trimming removed 2 bases from V and 6 bases from J; junction bases left unmatched: 6. Germline loops: CDR1 MNHNY, CDR2 SVGAGI (reference sequence). This CDR3 reads CASSYRTGSGEQYF. The CDR3 nucleotides read TGTGCCAGCAGTTACCGGACAGGGAGCGGCGAGCAGTACTTC.

The rearrangement links TRBV27 to TRBJ1-1; no definite D call. Per germline, CDR1 MNHEY and CDR2 SMNVEV (reference sequence). Trimming shortened V by 4 bases and J by 0 bases, and 9 bases separated the two germline ends. There are 14 residues in the CDR3. This CDR3 reads CASSYGNMNTEAFF. The CDR3 DNA reads as TGTGCCAGCAGTTATGGAAACATGAACACTGAAGCTTTCTTT.